This T cell receptor beta chain was found in a study of shared clonotypes between healthy human individuals. Some clones are missing from TCRdb's copy, which holds only in-frame ones; the method was immunoSEQ multiplex PCR. The data contain more than 2 million clones, over 85% of them seen just once; the ten biggest clones take up 0.1% to 0.15%. The V gene's germline CDR1 is MNHNY and CDR2 SVGAGI (reference sequence). The CDR3 loop spans 15 amino acids. J gave up 7 bases and V 6 bases, and 6 bases lay outside the gene matches. The TCR was taken from a man younger than 35 in good health. Sequenced material: naive CD4+ T cells sorted from blood. Noted subset: CD45RA+ positively selected. J is TRBJ2-1 and V is TRBV6-6; TRBD2 aligns across 13 bases. The CDR3: CASSLGLAGRNEQFF. CDR3 in DNA: TGTGCCAGCAGCCTGGGACTAGCGGGACGAAATGAGCAGTTCTTC.